What follows is one T cell receptor beta chain and its context. Its target is unknown. Mismatch with germline at one junction end may stem from a read error. Additional DNA sequences in this sample encode the identical CDR3. The source of the sample is a study of tumour-infiltrating T cells in Burkitt lymphoma. In the study overall: The Burkitt lymphoma cohort spanned all epidemiological subtypes. Repertoire clonality predicted overall and progression-free survival.

Study-level points and caveats: Many Burkitt lymphoma patients shared several public clonotypes.

The CDR3 runs to 17 residues. Germline CDR1 reads SGHNT; CDR2 reads YYREEE (reference sequence). The assay was immunoSEQ multiplex PCR, and TCRdb's table has in-frame clones only and misses some. The data contain 3,900 or so clones, 11% to 15% of them seen just once; the ten biggest clones take up about a fifth. The origin of this receptor is a human donor with Burkitt lymphoma. Sequencing was done on a sample of tumor tissue. This rearrangement joins TRBV5-4 to TRBJ2-5; the D is unclear. The CDR3 sequence is CASSPLGDIRRQETQYF. The CDR3 DNA is TGTGCTAGCAGCCCCCTGGGCGACATCCGAAGACAAGAGACCCAGTACTTC.